The 22 T cell receptor beta chains given below trace back to one sample, sequenced in a study of blood T cell repertoires in COVID-19. The protocol was immunoSEQ multiplex PCR, while the TCRdb copy is restricted to in-frame clones and leaves out a portion. The repertoire holds 60,000 or so clones, with approximately 88% as singletons. Material for sequencing was peripheral blood. These TCRs come from a man aged 25-45 years with COVID-19, enrolled during active disease.

The chain combines TRBV7-6 with TRBJ2-7; TRBD2 matches at 8 bases. The V segment lost 1 base and the J segment 1 base; nucleotides outside the gene matches: 12. Germline CDR1 is SGHVS and CDR2 is FNYEAQ. This CDR3 spans 18 amino acids. This CDR3 is CASSLGTSPGRGSYEQYF. The CDR3 DNA reads TGTGCCAGCAGCTTAGGGACTAGCCCTGGCCGGGGTTCCTACGAGCAGTACTTC.

V gene TRBV28 combines with J gene TRBJ2-1; a weak D match, TRBD1 (5 bases). CDR1 is MDHEN, CDR2 SYDVKM, per germline. The CDR3 extends over 16 amino acids. V lost 7 bases to trimming and J lost 0 bases, with 16 bases between them. CDR3 sequence reads: CASIPMSRDSYNEQFF. CDR3 bases: TGTGCCAGCATCCCGATGTCCAGGGACTCCTACAATGAGCAGTTCTTC.

This chain joins TRBV19 and TRBJ2-1, with 16 bases that match TRBD2. Germline CDR1 is LNHDA and CDR2 is SQIVND (reference sequence). The CDR3 covers 18 residues. After removal of 5 bases from V and 2 bases from J, the junction contained 6 bases not matched to a gene. The CDR3 DNA reads as TGTGCCAGTAGTCCCGGGACTAGCGGGAGGGCCCCCTACAATGAGCAGTTCTTC. Translated: CASSPGTSGRAPYNEQFF.

The chain combines TRBV6-5 with TRBJ1-2, with a weak D call TRBD1 (6 bases). This CDR3 has 15 residues. V was pared by 2 bases and J by 5 bases, with 15 bases between. Germline lookup yields CDR1 MNHEY and CDR2 SVGAGI. For the CDR3, the DNA is TGTGCCAGCAGTTACGGGGGCAGCAAACGTTATGGCTACACCTTC. Protein sequence: CASSYGGSKRYGYTF.

This chain connects TRBV9 to TRBJ2-2, with D possibly matching TRBD2 (6 bases). Germline assignment: CDR1 SGDLS and CDR2 YYNGEE. The CDR3 contains 14 residues. Trimming stripped 2 bases from V and 4 bases from J, with 9 bases between. The CDR3 nucleotides read TGTGCCAGCAGCGTTAGCGGCCCCACCGGGGAGCTGTTTTTT. It codes for CASSVSGPTGELFF.

The rearrangement joins TRBV28 to TRBJ2-2, with 8 positions matching TRBD1. Germline V CDR1 and CDR2: MDHEN, SYDVKM. This CDR3 spans 15 amino acids. J was trimmed by 2 bases and V by 6 bases; bases with no gene match: 5. The CDR3 sequence is CASRAGTGNTGELFF. CDR3 bases: TGTGCCAGCAGGGCCGGGACAGGCAACACCGGGGAGCTGTTTTTT.

This clone came up a few times. The chain carries TRBV6-5 and TRBJ2-7; 12 bases are shared with TRBD2. From germline, CDR1 is MNHEY and CDR2 SVGAGI. The ends lost 6 bases at V and 1 base at J; junction bases unmatched: 4. The CDR3 loop spans 15 amino acids. The CDR3 sequence: CASRVTSGSSYEQYF. DNA for the CDR3: TGTGCCAGCAGGGTGACTAGCGGGAGTTCCTACGAGCAGTACTTC.

This clone occurred once. The chain joins TRBV10-3 to TRBJ2-3; 7 bases align to TRBD2. CDR3 size: 17 residues. The trim removed 0 bases at V and 1 base at J, leaving 7 bases unmatched. Germline CDR1 ENHRY, CDR2 SYGVKD. The CDR3 nucleotides read TGTGCCATCAGTGAGTCCGGGACTATACCCGGCACAGATACGCAGTATTTT. Residues: CAISESGTIPGTDTQYF.

The CDR3 nucleotides read TGTGCCAGCAGCCAATCGAACAATGGCTACACCTTC. It yields the protein CASSQSNNGYTF. The V and J genes are TRBV3-1 (or the pseudogene TRBV3-2) and TRBJ1-2; D remains unclear. The CDR3 is made up of 12 amino acids. Germline loops: CDR1 LGHDT, CDR2 YNNKEL (reference sequence). V was pared by 2 bases and J by 6 bases, with 7 bases between.

This sequence joins TRBV6-5 and TRBJ1-5; weak D call: TRBD1 (5 bases). The CDR3 is 15 amino acids. Trimming left V 1 base short and J 6 bases short, with 13 bases between. Germline V lookup: CDR1 MNHEY, CDR2 SVGAGI. The CDR3 protein is CASSYFYGGGQPQHF. The CDR3 DNA is TGTGCCAGCAGTTACTTTTACGGGGGAGGTCAGCCCCAGCATTTT.

The rearrangement uses TRBV27 and TRBJ1-5; the D gene is possibly TRBD1 (6 bases). Per germline, CDR1 MNHEY and CDR2 SMNVEV (reference sequence). The CDR3 has 15 amino acids. V lost 4 bases to trimming and J lost 6 bases, with 16 bases between them. CDR3 in amino acids: CASSSAGVGVQPQHF. The CDR3 nucleotides read TGTGCCAGCAGTTCCGCAGGGGTAGGGGTTCAGCCCCAGCATTTT.

Points on this clone: This may stem from a read error, because a much larger clone lies one nucleotide away. This specimen includes other DNA sequences encoding the same CDR3. The chain recombines TRBV19 with TRBJ1-5, with a tentative D call TRBD1 (6 bases). The V end was cut by 6 bases, the J end by 3 bases, with 12 bases between. CDR1 LNHDA and CDR2 SQIVND come from the germline V gene (reference sequence). The CDR3 runs to 14 residues. The CDR3 coding sequence is TGTGCCAGTAGCACCCAGGGGAACAATCAGCCCCAGCATTTT. This sequence encodes CASSTQGNNQPQHF.

The V gene is TRBV11-2, the J gene TRBJ2-1, with D possibly being TRBD2 (6 bases). CDR1 SGHAT and CDR2 FQNNGV come from the germline V gene. The CDR3 extends over 14 amino acids. Trimming took 1 base from V and 7 from J, leaving 11 bases between them. CDR3 coding DNA: TGTGCCAGCAGCTTAGCGGGAGTTTTTAATGAGCAGTTCTTC. It specifies CASSLAGVFNEQFF.

This clone appeared once. CDR3 protein: CASSSWQNNQPQHF. In nucleotides, the CDR3 is TGTGCCAGCAGTTCGTGGCAGAACAATCAGCCCCAGCATTTT. The chain is built from TRBV6-5 and TRBJ1-5; D unresolved. The V gene lost 4 bases and the J gene lost 3 bases, with 10 bases spanning the gap. Germline CDR1 reads MNHEY; CDR2 reads SVGAGI. The CDR3 runs to 14 residues.

V gene TRBV5-1 combines with J gene TRBJ1-6, with a possible D match to TRBD1 (6 bases). The CDR3 sequence is 13 residues long. Trimming took off 0 bases at V and 9 bases at J, with 7 bases between the two ends. CDR1 SGHRS and CDR2 YFSETQ come from the germline V gene. The CDR3 sequence is CASSLDRVSPLHF. CDR3 in DNA: TGCGCCAGCAGCTTGGACAGGGTTTCACCCCTCCACTTT. Full variable domain (rest looked up from reference TRBV5-1 and TRBJ1-6): KAGVTQTPRYLIKTRGQQVTLSCSPISGHRSVSWYQQTPGQGLQFLFEYFSETQRNKGNFPGRFSGRQFSNSRSEMNVSTLELGDSALYLCASSLDRVSPLHFGNGTRLTVT.

The chain combines TRBV6-4 with TRBJ2-3, with D perhaps matching TRBD2 (6 bases). Germline values: CDR1 MRHNA, CDR2 SNTAGT. V was clipped by 3 bases and J by 2 bases, with 15 bases between them. There are 16 residues in the CDR3. The CDR3 DNA reads as TGTGCCAGCAGTGAGGTGCGGGACGGGGCCACAGATACGCAGTATTTT. Its translation is CASSEVRDGATDTQYF.

The genes are TRBV28 and TRBJ2-7; 7 positions agree with TRBD2. The trim removed 2 bases at V and 12 bases at J, leaving 13 bases unmatched. Germline CDR1 is MDHEN and CDR2 is SYDVKM. This CDR3 is 14 amino acids long. This CDR3 is CASSLGGRADLWYF. Here the CDR3 DNA reads TGTGCCAGCAGTTTAGGGGGGAGGGCCGATCTTTGGTACTTC.

The CDR3 nucleotides are TGTGCCAGCAGCTTATACCAGGGGAAACTAGCCAAAAACATTCAGTACTTC. It translates to CASSLYQGKLAKNIQYF. The chain is built from TRBV13 and TRBJ2-4, with D maybe TRBD1 (6 bases). The CDR3 is 17 residues long. Germline CDR1 and CDR2: PRHDT and FYEKMQ (reference sequence). V lost 2 bases to trimming and J lost 0 bases, with 14 bases between them. Using reference TRBV13 and TRBJ2-4 for the parts outside the CDR3, the full variable domain is AAGVIQSPRHLIKEKRETATLKCYPIPRHDTVYWYQQGPGQDPQFLISFYEKMQSDKGSIPDRFSAQQFSDYHSELNMSSLELGDSALYFCASSLYQGKLAKNIQYFGAGTRLSVL.

The chain has TRBV6-1 and TRBJ2-7; 11 bases agree with TRBD1. CDR1 and CDR2 (germline): MNHNS, SASEGT. This CDR3 has 15 residues. J lost 7 bases, V lost 1 base, and 6 bases had no gene match. CDR3 DNA: TGTGCCAGCAGTGAAGGGGGACAGGGGGGTGGAGAGCAGTACTTC. Protein: CASSEGGQGGGEQYF.

The rearrangement uses TRBV2 and TRBJ2-2; D is undetermined. With 8 bases removed from V and 3 bases from J, the gap between germline ends came to 4 bases. Germline values: CDR1 SNHLY, CDR2 FYNNEI. The CDR3 length is 11 residues. Here the CDR3 DNA reads TGTGCCAGCCGTTACACCGGGGAGCTGTTTTTT. Its protein is CASRYTGELFF.

The chain employs TRBV7-8 and TRBJ1-4, with a possible D match to TRBD1 (6 bases). Trimming stripped 6 bases from V and 3 bases from J, with 14 bases between. Germline loops: CDR1 SGHVS, CDR2 FQNEAQ. The CDR3 sequence is 15 residues long. CDR3 sequence reads: CASSLPSGANEKLFF. CDR3 sequence (DNA): TGTGCCAGCAGTCTCCCGTCAGGGGCTAATGAAAAACTGTTTTTT.

Comments on this clone: One end of the junction does not line up with germline, which may come from a read error. J is TRBJ2-3 and V is TRBV7-2, with TRBD1 matching 9 bases. CDR3 size: 14 residues. Per germline, CDR1 SGHTA and CDR2 FQGNSA. This chain's CDR3 is CASSDRSKTGGEDF. CDR3 bases: TGTGCCAGCAGCGATCGTTCAAAGACAGGGGGTGAGGATTTT.